This passage covers 30 T cell receptor beta chains from one sample sequenced in a study of blood T cell repertoires in COVID-19. This table comes from immunoSEQ multiplex PCR, and its TCRdb copy is limited to in-frame clones, with some not included. Of 330,000 or so clones listed, about nine tenths are singletons. Specimen: peripheral blood. These receptors were taken from a young man with COVID-19, enrolled during active disease.

This clone was recorded only once. The chain recombines TRBV9 with TRBJ1-2, with a weak D call TRBD1 (6 bases). V was shortened by 3 bases and J by 0 bases, with 15 bases between the two germline ends. From germline, CDR1 is SGDLS and CDR2 YYNGEE. This CDR3 region has 16 residues. The DNA of the CDR3 is TGTGCCAGCAGCGACCATCACAGGGTAGCTAACTATGGCTACACCTTC. Translating gives CASSDHHRVANYGYTF. Based on the CDR3 plus reference TRBV9 and TRBJ1-2, the full variable domain is DSGVTQTPKHLITATGQRVTLRCSPRSGDLSVYWYQQSLDQGLQFLIQYYNGEERAKGNILERFSAQQFPDLHSELNLSSLELGDSALYFCASSDHHRVANYGYTFGSGTRLTVV.

This sequence joins TRBV29-1 and TRBJ2-7; no reliable D call. V dropped 4 bases and J dropped 2 bases, with 3 bases sitting between them. Germline V lookup: CDR1 SQVTM, CDR2 ANQGSEA. The CDR3 loop spans 10 amino acids. CDR3 bases: TGCAGCGTTGCCACCTACGAGCAGTACTTC. This translates into CSVATYEQYF.

The gene calls are TRBV19 and TRBJ1-4; weak D call: TRBD1 (5 bases). This CDR3 contains 16 residues. Trimming removed 4 bases from V and 7 bases from J, with 19 bases in between. Looked up from germline, CDR1 is LNHDA and CDR2 is SQIVND (reference sequence). The CDR3 protein is CASSTIGRAGFEKLFF. CDR3 DNA: TGTGCCAGTAGTACTATAGGCCGGGCAGGGTTTGAAAAACTGTTTTTT.

J is TRBJ2-7 and V is TRBV3-1 (or the pseudogene TRBV3-2); 12 bases match TRBD1. The V gene end was trimmed by 5 bases and the J gene end by 7 bases; junction bases not matched to a gene: 12. In germline, CDR1 is LGHDT, CDR2 YNNKEL (reference sequence). The CDR3 length is 16 residues. The CDR3 region has the DNA TGTGCCAGCAGCTACCCTCGGGACAGGGGGCAGGAGGAGCAGTACTTC. Its translation is CASSYPRDRGQEEQYF.

The sample holds one count of this clone. The gene calls are TRBV7-3 and TRBJ2-1; 7 bases line up with TRBD2. With 2 bases clipped from V and 1 base from J, the junction kept 5 bases outside the gene matches. Germline V CDR1 and CDR2: SGHTA, FQGTGA. The CDR3 spans 16 residues. Here the CDR3 reads CASSLYGGTSYNEQFF. CDR3 in DNA: TGTGCCAGCAGCTTATACGGGGGGACTTCCTACAATGAGCAGTTCTTC. Looking up the rest from reference TRBV7-3 and TRBJ2-1 gives the full variable domain: GAGVSQTPSNKVTEKGKYVELRCDPISGHTALYWYRQSLGQGPEFLIYFQGTGAADDSGLPNDRFFAVRPEGSVSTLKIQRTERGDSAVYLCASSLYGGTSYNEQFFGPGTRLTVL.

V usage is TRBV7-3 and J usage is TRBJ2-7; 10 nucleotides agree with TRBD1. V lost 5 bases, J lost 7 bases, and 5 bases stayed unmatched. The germline gives CDR1 SGHTA, CDR2 FQGTGA. The CDR3 has 13 amino acids. CDR3 in DNA: TGTGCCAGCAGCACCGGGACAGGGGCTGAGCAGTACTTC. It translates to CASSTGTGAEQYF.

This clone has a count of ten or more. This rearrangement joins TRBV7-8 to TRBJ1-1; D remains ambiguous. Germline V CDR1 and CDR2: SGHVS, FQNEAQ. The CDR3 sequence is 14 residues long. Between the trimmed V and J ends, which lost 4 bases and 1 base, there was a span of 10 bases. The CDR3 loop reads CASSSLVKNTEAFF. DNA of the CDR3: TGTGCCAGCAGCTCACTAGTGAAGAACACTGAAGCTTTCTTT.

This chain links TRBV27 with TRBJ2-7; 9 bases fit TRBD2. The CDR3 loop spans 15 amino acids. From germline, CDR1 is MNHEY and CDR2 SMNVEV (reference sequence). The V and J ends lost 6 bases and 7 bases, in that order; junction bases with no gene match: 13. CDR3 loop: CASSPMGLAYLEQYF. CDR3 in DNA: TGTGCCAGCAGCCCCATGGGACTAGCCTACCTGGAGCAGTACTTC.

The V and J genes are TRBV7-3 and TRBJ2-7; no clear D gene. Trimming took off 1 base at V and 5 bases at J, with 15 bases between the two ends. The CDR3 is 15 residues long. The V gene's germline CDR1 is SGHTA and CDR2 FQGTGA. The CDR3 sequence is CASSLMGLPGHEQYF. The CDR3 nucleotides read TGTGCCAGCAGCTTAATGGGCCTGCCCGGCCACGAGCAGTACTTC.

This clone was counted between two and nine times. The chain carries TRBV11-2 and TRBJ2-7, with D hard to call. V lost 0 bases and J 3 bases, leaving 6 bases between the germline ends. CDR3 size: 13 residues. Germline values: CDR1 SGHAT, CDR2 FQNNGV. The CDR3 sequence is CASSLERDYEQYF. For the CDR3, the DNA is TGTGCCAGCAGCTTAGAACGAGACTACGAGCAGTACTTC.

This chain's CDR3 is CAIIPGQRSYEQYF. CDR3 sequence (DNA): TGTGCCATCATCCCGGGACAGCGATCCTACGAGCAGTACTTC. The V gene is TRBV2, the J gene TRBJ2-7, with 7 positions matching TRBD1. V lost 10 bases, J lost 1 base, and 10 bases stayed unmatched. CDR1 is SNHLY, CDR2 FYNNEI, per germline. The CDR3 loop spans 14 amino acids.

V is TRBV7-9 and J is TRBJ2-1; 9 positions match TRBD2. V dropped 3 bases and J dropped 3; count of bases not matched to a gene: 3. CDR1 is SEHNR and CDR2 is FQNEAQ in the germline V gene (reference sequence). The CDR3 contains 15 residues. The CDR3 is CASSFGLASYNEQFF. The CDR3 DNA reads as TGTGCCAGCAGCTTCGGACTAGCGAGCTACAATGAGCAGTTCTTC.

V is TRBV12-3 or TRBV12-4 and J is TRBJ1-1; possible D gene TRBD1, 5 bases. The V end lost 6 bases, the J end lost 6 bases, and 14 bases lay between the germline ends. The CDR3 loop spans 13 amino acids. The CDR3 DNA follows: TGTGCCAGCAGAATTTTGGGACTGTCTGAAGCTTTCTTT. Amino acid sequence: CASRILGLSEAFF.

V gene TRBV27 combines with J gene TRBJ1-1, with D possibly being TRBD1 (5 bases). The ends were cut back, 3 bases at V and 10 bases at J, with 12 bases in the middle. In germline, CDR1 is MNHEY, CDR2 SMNVEV (reference sequence). This CDR3 comprises 12 residues. The CDR3 region has the DNA TGTGCCAGCAGTTTCATTAGGGGTAGAGCTTTCTTT. Translating it yields CASSFIRGRAFF.

This clone has at least ten counts. The chain employs TRBV4-3 and TRBJ1-6; D is uncertain. Deletions cut 0 bases from V and 13 bases from J, with 10 bases between. CDR3 length: 13 residues. The germline CDR1 and CDR2 sequences are LGHNA and YSLEER. The CDR3 DNA is TGCGCCAGCAGCCAAGATCAGAGGATTCCCCTCCACTTT. It is translated as CASSQDQRIPLHF.

The chain carries TRBV29-1 and TRBJ1-2, with a possible D match to TRBD1 (6 bases). In germline, CDR1 is SQVTM, CDR2 ANQGSEA. V lost 7 bases and J lost 7, with 19 bases in between. This CDR3 is 13 amino acids long. CDR3: CSAEGERVSGYTF. CDR3 nucleotide sequence: TGCAGCGCAGAGGGGGAGAGGGTCTCTGGCTACACCTTC.

The V call is TRBV7-2, the J call TRBJ1-2, with D possibly being TRBD1 (6 bases). CDR1 SGHTA and CDR2 FQGNSA come from the germline V gene. V gave up 7 bases and J gave up 5 bases, with 14 bases separating them. CDR3 length equals 13 residues. The CDR3 is CASTEDRRYGYTF. The CDR3 DNA is TGTGCCAGCACCGAAGACAGGCGGTATGGCTACACCTTC.

The chain carries TRBV5-4 and TRBJ2-5, with D hard to call. The CDR3 runs 13 residues. Between the trimmed V and J ends, which lost 3 bases and 2 bases, there was a span of 8 bases. CDR1 is SGHNT, CDR2 YYREEE, per germline (reference sequence). CDR3 nucleotide sequence: TGTGCCAGCAGCTCGTACTTGCAAGAGACCCAGTACTTC. It codes for CASSSYLQETQYF.

This clone is a singleton in its sample. V gene TRBV7-2 combines with J gene TRBJ2-5; weak D call: TRBD1 (6 bases). The length of the CDR3 is 17 residues. The germline V gene encodes CDR1 SGHTA and CDR2 FQGNSA. V was cut by 4 bases and J by 5 bases, with 23 bases left in between. The CDR3 nucleotides are TGTGCCAGCAGCTCCTTCCCCCACCAGGGGATTGGGGAGACCCAGTACTTC. This gives the protein CASSSFPHQGIGETQYF.

The V gene is TRBV7-3, the J gene TRBJ1-2; no clear D. CDR3 length equals 13 residues. CDR1 is SGHTA and CDR2 is FQGTGA in the germline V gene. V was trimmed by 2 bases and J by 4 bases, leaving 8 bases between them. This CDR3 reads CASSLDNFYGYTF. CDR3 bases: TGTGCCAGCAGCTTAGACAATTTCTATGGCTACACCTTC.

The V call is TRBV28, the J call TRBJ2-7; the D gene is possibly TRBD2 (5 bases). Germline loops: CDR1 MDHEN, CDR2 SYDVKM. The CDR3 is 12 amino acids. The V gene lost 7 bases and the J gene lost 5 bases, with 12 bases spanning the gap. The CDR3 coding sequence is TGTGCCAGCACGGAAGAGGGCCACGAGCAGTACTTC. It codes for CASTEEGHEQYF.

The chain couples TRBV5-1 to TRBJ2-5; 9 bases line up with TRBD1. After removal of 5 bases from V and 2 bases from J, the junction contained 7 bases not matched to a gene. Germline V gene data show CDR1 as SGHRS and CDR2 as YFSETQ. This CDR3 has 15 amino acids. CDR3 region: CASRRLTGGQETQYF. The CDR3 DNA reads TGCGCCAGCAGGCGATTGACAGGGGGACAAGAGACCCAGTACTTC.

The chain carries TRBV24-1 and TRBJ1-2; D unresolved. Trimming cost V 6 bases and J 2 bases, with 9 bases left between them. Germline V lookup: CDR1 KGHDR, CDR2 SFDVKD. There are 13 residues in the CDR3. The CDR3 bases are TGTGCCACCAGTATGGGCTCAAACTATGGCTACACCTTC. As protein: CATSMGSNYGYTF.

The V gene is TRBV27, the J gene TRBJ2-1; 11 bases match TRBD2. Germline V gene sequence: CDR1 MNHEY, CDR2 SMNVEV (reference sequence). With V trimmed by 5 bases and J by 0 bases, 12 bases remained unmatched. The length of the CDR3 is 19 residues. The CDR3 here is CASSVKWTSGRSSYNEQFF. In nucleotides, the CDR3 is TGTGCCAGCAGTGTTAAATGGACTAGCGGGCGGAGCTCCTACAATGAGCAGTTCTTC.

This clone showed up just a few times. This chain links TRBV19 with TRBJ1-2; 7 nucleotides align to TRBD1. CDR3 length: 16 residues. Trimming removed 5 bases from V and 6 bases from J; junction bases left unmatched: 15. Germline V CDR1 and CDR2: LNHDA, SQIVND (reference sequence). The CDR3 protein is CASSAHSEQGMDGYTF. The CDR3 coding sequence is TGTGCCAGTAGTGCGCACAGCGAACAGGGGATGGATGGCTACACCTTC.

The rearrangement links TRBV19 to TRBJ1-1; TRBD1 is a possible D gene (5 bases). Per germline, CDR1 LNHDA and CDR2 SQIVND (reference sequence). Trimming removed 1 base from V and 4 bases from J, with 13 bases in between. The CDR3 covers 15 residues. The CDR3 loop is CASSIVTLGGTEAFF. The CDR3 DNA is TGTGCCAGTAGTATAGTGACCCTGGGGGGCACTGAAGCTTTCTTT. Using reference TRBV19 and TRBJ1-1 for the parts outside the CDR3, the full variable domain is DGGITQSPKYLFRKEGQNVTLSCEQNLNHDAMYWYRQDPGQGLRLIYYSQIVNDFQKGDIAEGYSVSREKKESFPLTVTSAQKNPTAFYLCASSIVTLGGTEAFFGQGTRLTVV.

The gene calls are TRBV2 and TRBJ2-7; 10 nucleotides align to TRBD2. V lost 4 bases and J lost 4; bases outside the gene matches: 1. The length of the CDR3 is 13 residues. From germline, CDR1 is SNHLY and CDR2 FYNNEI. The CDR3 coding sequence is TGTGCCAGCAGTGGGACTAGCGGATACGAGCAGTACTTC. Translating it yields CASSGTSGYEQYF.

The chain joins TRBV7-2 to TRBJ1-5; D is unresolved. V was shortened by 4 bases and J by 6 bases, with 10 bases between the two germline ends. CDR1 is SGHTA, CDR2 FQGNSA, per germline. The CDR3 runs 13 residues. The CDR3 bases are TGTGCCAGCAGCTCGGGAGGAGGTCAGCCCCAGCATTTT. It is translated as CASSSGGGQPQHF.

The gene calls are TRBV12-3 or TRBV12-4 and TRBJ1-2; D is uncertain. The V gene lost 7 bases and the J gene lost 7 bases, with 10 bases spanning the gap. The CDR3 contains 11 residues. CDR3 DNA sequence: TGTGCCAGCACTGACTCGGGTGGCTACACCTTC. This codes for CASTDSGGYTF.

The chain recombines TRBV2 with TRBJ1-2; no reliable D call. V dropped 6 bases and J dropped 8 bases, with 13 bases sitting between them. The germline V gene has CDR1 SNHLY and CDR2 FYNNEI. The CDR3 is made up of 12 amino acids. DNA for the CDR3: TGTGCCAGCAGCGAGGCCCGGGGAGGCTACACCTTC. Residues: CASSEARGGYTF.